This TCR beta chain was identified in a study of shared clonotypes between healthy human individuals. Germline CDR1 and CDR2: MNHEY and SMNVEV (reference sequence). CDR3 length: 16 residues. The V segment lost 8 bases and the J segment 2 bases; nucleotides outside the gene matches: 9. TCRdb's copy holds only in-frame clones and misses some; the assay was immunoSEQ multiplex PCR. Here the sample spans a few million clones, around nine tenths being singletons. CD45RA-negative memory and CD45RA+ naive subsets were split from the CD4+ cells. The chain is built from TRBV27 and TRBJ2-1; 10 bases align to TRBD2. The receptor's source is a young man in good health. The specimen sequenced was naive CD4+ T cells sorted from blood. Subset: CD45RA+ positively selected. CDR3 nucleotide sequence: TGTGCCAGCGGCTCTAGCGGGAGCGCCCCCTACAATGAGCAGTTCTTC. Its translation is CASGSSGSAPYNEQFF.